Listed below are T cell receptor beta chains from one sample, sequenced in a study of MAIT cells during Salmonella Paratyphi A infection. One entry per CDR3 protein results from TCRdb running MiXCR on the 5' RACE reads. Of over a thousand distinct CDR3 sequences listed, about 24% are singletons. Sequenced here: MAIT cells from blood, sampled at the first sampling point of the challenge study. These receptors originate from a person aged 18 to 75 who was deliberately infected with Salmonella Paratyphi A in a paratyphoid fever challenge study. Both conserved end residues are part of each CDR3. The order of the fields is clone size, V gene, D gene, J gene, CDR3 protein, CDR3 DNA. D genes are given only for firm matches. The size entry is marked missing in some rows and otherwise reads once, few, many or a size class.

.	TRBV25-1	.	TRBJ1-3	CASSAPGDGGNTIYF	TGTGCCAGCAGTGCTCCAGGGGATGGTGGAAACACCATATATTTT
many	TRBV9	.	TRBJ2-3	CASSVGTRRTDTQYF	TGTGCCAGCAGCGTAGGAACCCGACGCACAGATACGCAGTATTTT
.	TRBV10-2	.	TRBJ2-2	CASRSGTGELFF	TGCGCCAGCAGGTCAGGGACCGGGGAGCTGTTTTTT
.	TRBV20-1	TRBD1	TRBJ1-6	CSARDQWTGENSPLHF	TGCAGTGCTAGAGATCAATGGACAGGGGAAAATTCACCCCTCCACTTT
.	TRBV20-1	.	TRBJ2-7	CSARAEGELNEQYF	TGCAGTGCTAGGGCCGAGGGCGAATTGAACGAGCAGTACTTC
many	TRBV15	.	TRBJ2-3	CATGGGLPTDTQYF	TGTGCCACCGGCGGGGGCCTTCCGACAGATACGCAGTATTTT
many	TRBV20-1	TRBD2	TRBJ2-3	CSARDLDSGEADTQYF	TGCAGTGCTAGAGATCTCGATAGCGGGGAGGCAGATACGCAGTATTTT
.	TRBV20-1	.	TRBJ1-1	CSASPVSYMNTEAFF	TGCAGTGCTAGCCCCGTTAGCTACATGAACACTGAAGCTTTCTTT
medium-sized	TRBV20-1	TRBD1	TRBJ2-2	CSASDPGTGDSGELFF	TGCAGTGCTAGTGACCCCGGGACAGGGGATTCCGGGGAGCTGTTTTTT
.	TRBV20-1	TRBD1	TRBJ1-5	CSAQVRDRGNQPQHF	TGCAGTGCTCAAGTCCGGGACAGGGGCAATCAGCCCCAGCATTTT